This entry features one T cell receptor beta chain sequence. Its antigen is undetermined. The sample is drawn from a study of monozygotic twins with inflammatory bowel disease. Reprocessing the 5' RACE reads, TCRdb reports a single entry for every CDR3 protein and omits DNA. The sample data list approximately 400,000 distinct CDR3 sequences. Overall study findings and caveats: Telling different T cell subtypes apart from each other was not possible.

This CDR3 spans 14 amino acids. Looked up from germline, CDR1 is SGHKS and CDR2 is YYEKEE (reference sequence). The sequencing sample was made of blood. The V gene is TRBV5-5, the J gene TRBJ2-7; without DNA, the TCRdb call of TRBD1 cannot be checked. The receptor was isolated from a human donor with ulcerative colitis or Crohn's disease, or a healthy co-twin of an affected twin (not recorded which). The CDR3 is CASSFDRPTYEQYF.